The T cell receptor (beta chain) described here comes from a study of cytomegalovirus exposure and HLA in healthy donors. Study in general: Around 87 million unique TCRs, all from HLA-typed donors, were included in an early release of the data.

On this clone itself: Antigen specificity is unknown.

In germline, CDR1 is MNHNY, CDR2 SVGAGI (reference sequence). With 2 bases removed from V and 4 bases from J, the gap between germline ends came to 17 bases. The CDR3 contains 16 residues. The PCR had 60 Vbeta and 13 Jbeta primers. Some clones are missing from TCRdb's copy, which holds only in-frame ones; the method was immunoSEQ multiplex PCR. Of about 140,000 clones in the sample, around 75% were seen once. Study-wide results and caveats: An analysis was carried out at a later point. It showed that HLA-associated TCR beta chains were more clonally expanded than equally common non-associated chains.

The rearrangement links TRBV6-6 to TRBJ2-5; tentative D call: TRBD1 (6 bases). This receptor was obtained from a man between 18 and 35 years old in good health and CMV-seropositive. The sequenced material came from PBMCs. Here the CDR3 reads CASSYNWAGGGETQYF. CDR3 nucleotides: TGTGCCAGCAGTTACAATTGGGCTGGGGGCGGAGAGACCCAGTACTTC.